The subject of this entry is one T cell receptor (beta chain). Its antigen is as yet unknown. Germline V gene lookup returns CDR1 SGHNT and CDR2 YYREEE (reference sequence). V lost 4 bases, J lost 2 bases, and 12 bases lay in between. The CDR3 has 14 amino acids. All sorted populations exceeded 95% purity. This entry comes from a study of beta chain features in type 1 diabetes. As every portion of the isolated RNA was reverse transcribed, the sequencing read expressed TCRB transcripts. Stem cell-like memory T cell samples were sequenced, and they averaged around 1 million reads. Only in-frame clones appear in the TCRdb table, and some are missing; sequencing was by immunoSEQ multiplex PCR. The profile covers around 53,000 clones, with 55% to 75% appearing a single time and 0.29% taken by the ten largest. Study observations and caveats: When Type 1 diabetes patients were examined, their TCRB CDR3s proved moderately but significantly shorter in all four CD4+ subsets.

This clonotype was obtained from a woman aged 25 to 39 with type 1 diabetes. Material for sequencing was stem cell memory CD4+ T cells from blood. The gene calls are TRBV5-4 and TRBJ2-5; TRBD1 is a possible D gene (7 bases). The CDR3 DNA reads as TGTGCCAGCAGCGCGGGACAGACGCAAGAGACCCAGTACTTC. This translates into CASSAGQTQETQYF.